This TCR beta chain was profiled in a study of blood T cells in healthy people across ages. From germline, CDR1 is SQVTM and CDR2 ANQGSEA. Trimming cost V 0 bases and J 4 bases, with 12 bases left between them. The CDR3 runs 14 residues. Healthy individuals of Caucasian origin from Russia, aged roughly 6 to 90, served as donors. Total RNA, at least 6 micrograms per sample, came from PBMCs. Study conclusions and caveats: Across the age range, TCR beta diversity per million T cells fell in a roughly linear way.

A second PCR, run for roughly 7 to 11 cycles, used a sample-barcoded 5' primer plus a J-beta primer mix. TCRdb re-called the 5' RACE reads through MiXCR, storing one row per CDR3 protein. The sample lists hundreds of thousands of distinct CDR3 sequences, under 25% occurring once. Comments on this clonotype: Its antigen remains unidentified.

This clonotype was obtained from a man aged 70 or older in good health. The sample taken for sequencing was blood. This rearrangement joins TRBV29-1 to TRBJ1-1; D is undetermined. CDR3 region: CSVEEGWGSTEAFF. The CDR3 nucleotides read TGCAGCGTTGAAGAAGGTTGGGGTAGCACTGAAGCTTTCTTT.